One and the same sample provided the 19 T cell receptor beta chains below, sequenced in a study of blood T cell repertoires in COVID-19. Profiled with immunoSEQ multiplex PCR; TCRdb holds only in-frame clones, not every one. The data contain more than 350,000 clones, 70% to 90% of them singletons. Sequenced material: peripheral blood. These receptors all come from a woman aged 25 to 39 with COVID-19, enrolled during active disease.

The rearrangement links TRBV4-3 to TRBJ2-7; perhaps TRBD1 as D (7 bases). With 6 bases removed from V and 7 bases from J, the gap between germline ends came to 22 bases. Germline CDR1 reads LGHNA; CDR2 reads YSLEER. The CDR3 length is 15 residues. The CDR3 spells CASSIWRAPRGEQYV. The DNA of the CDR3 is TGCGCCAGCAGTATATGGAGGGCCCCCAGGGGGGAGCAGTACGTC.

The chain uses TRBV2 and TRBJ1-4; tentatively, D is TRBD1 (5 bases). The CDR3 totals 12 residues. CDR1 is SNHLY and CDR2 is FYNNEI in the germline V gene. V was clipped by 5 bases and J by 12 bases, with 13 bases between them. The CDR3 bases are TGTGCCAGCAGTCAGGTGGGGCCCCAACTGTTTTTT. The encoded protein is CASSQVGPQLFF.

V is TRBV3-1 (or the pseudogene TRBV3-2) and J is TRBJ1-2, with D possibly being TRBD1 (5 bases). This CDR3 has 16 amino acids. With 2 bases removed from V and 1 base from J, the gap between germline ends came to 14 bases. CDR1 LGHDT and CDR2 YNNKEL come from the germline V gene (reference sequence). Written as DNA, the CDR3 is TGTGCCAGCAGCCAAATAATCGGGGGAGATAACTATGGCTACACCTTC. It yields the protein CASSQIIGGDNYGYTF.

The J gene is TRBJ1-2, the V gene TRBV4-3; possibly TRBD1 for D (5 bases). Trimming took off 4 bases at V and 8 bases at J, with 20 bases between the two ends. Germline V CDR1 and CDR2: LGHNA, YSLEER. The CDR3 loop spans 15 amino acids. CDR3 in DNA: TGCGCCAGCAGCCCGTTTGGGGAGCGGGGGTTGGGCTACACCTTC. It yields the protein CASSPFGERGLGYTF.

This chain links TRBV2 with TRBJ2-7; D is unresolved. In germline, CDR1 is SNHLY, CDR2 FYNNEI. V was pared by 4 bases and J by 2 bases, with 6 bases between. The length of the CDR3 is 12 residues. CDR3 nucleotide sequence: TGTGCCAGCAGTGCTGAGGCCTACGAGCAGTACTTC. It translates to CASSAEAYEQYF.

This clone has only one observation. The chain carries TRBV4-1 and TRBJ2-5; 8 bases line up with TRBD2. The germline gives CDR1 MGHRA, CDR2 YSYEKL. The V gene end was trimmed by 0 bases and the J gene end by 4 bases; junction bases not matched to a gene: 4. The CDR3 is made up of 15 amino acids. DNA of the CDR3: TGCGCCAGCAGCCAAGAGCCGGGGGGGGGAGAGACCCAGTACTTC. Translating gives CASSQEPGGGETQYF.

DNA for the CDR3: TGCGCCAGCAGCCAAGATTGGACGGGACAGGGGAGAGGCTACACCTTC. This encodes CASSQDWTGQGRGYTF. This chain connects TRBV4-1 to TRBJ1-2, with TRBD1 matching 10 bases. With V trimmed by 0 bases and J by 8 bases, 9 bases remained unmatched. This CDR3 has 16 amino acids. In germline, CDR1 is MGHRA, CDR2 YSYEKL.

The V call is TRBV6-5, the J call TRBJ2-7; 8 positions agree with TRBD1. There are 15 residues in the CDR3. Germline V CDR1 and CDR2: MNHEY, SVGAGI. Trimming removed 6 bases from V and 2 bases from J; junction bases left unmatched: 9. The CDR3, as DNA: TGTGCCAGCAGCCCGGGACAGGCGATGACCTACGAGCAGTACTTC. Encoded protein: CASSPGQAMTYEQYF.

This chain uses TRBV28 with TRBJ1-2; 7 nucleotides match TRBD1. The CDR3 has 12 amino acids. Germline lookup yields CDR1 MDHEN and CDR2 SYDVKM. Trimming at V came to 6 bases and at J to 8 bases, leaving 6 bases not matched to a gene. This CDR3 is CASSLQGWGYTF. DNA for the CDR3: TGTGCCAGCAGCCTACAGGGGTGGGGCTACACCTTC.

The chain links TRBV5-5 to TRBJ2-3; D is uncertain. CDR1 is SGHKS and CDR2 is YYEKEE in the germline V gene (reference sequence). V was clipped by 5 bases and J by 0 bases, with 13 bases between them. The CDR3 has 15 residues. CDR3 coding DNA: TGTGCCAGCAGTTCCCTTTTCCTTAGCACAGATACGCAGTATTTT. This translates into CASSSLFLSTDTQYF.

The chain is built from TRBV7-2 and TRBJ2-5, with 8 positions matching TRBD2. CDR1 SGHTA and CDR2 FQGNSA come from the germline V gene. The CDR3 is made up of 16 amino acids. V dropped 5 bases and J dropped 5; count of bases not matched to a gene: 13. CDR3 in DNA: TGTGCCAGCAGCGCAGCCGGGACTAGGAATCGGGAGACCCAGTACTTC. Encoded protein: CASSAAGTRNRETQYF.

The CDR3 nucleotides read TGCGCCAGCAGCTGGAGGGGCAGGGACCAAGAGACCCAGTACTTC. Translating it yields CASSWRGRDQETQYF. The chain combines TRBV5-1 with TRBJ2-5; perhaps TRBD2 as D (6 bases). The CDR3 runs to 15 residues. Germline CDR1 SGHRS, CDR2 YFSETQ. V shed 3 bases and J shed 0 bases, with 12 bases lying between them.

The chain's CDR3 is CASSFRASGGSTDTQYF. The CDR3 nucleotides read TGCGCCAGCAGCTTTAGGGCTAGCGGGGGGTCCACAGATACGCAGTATTTT. The rearrangement links TRBV5-1 to TRBJ2-3; TRBD2 matches 11 bases. The CDR3 consists of 17 residues. V lost 2 bases to trimming and J lost 2 bases; unmatched junction nucleotides: 7. Germline CDR1 SGHRS, CDR2 YFSETQ.

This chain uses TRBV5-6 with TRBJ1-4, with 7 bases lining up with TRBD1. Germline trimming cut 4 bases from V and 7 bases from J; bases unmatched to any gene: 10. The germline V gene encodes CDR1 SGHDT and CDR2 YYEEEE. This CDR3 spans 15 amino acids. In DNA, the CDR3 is TGTGCCAGCAGCGCGAGGGGGCGAAGAGGTGAAAAACTGTTTTTT. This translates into CASSARGRRGEKLFF.

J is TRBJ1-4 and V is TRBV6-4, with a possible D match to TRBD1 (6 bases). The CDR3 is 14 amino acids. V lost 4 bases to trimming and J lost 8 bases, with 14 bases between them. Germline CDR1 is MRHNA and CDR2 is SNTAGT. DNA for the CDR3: TGTGCCAGCAGTGCCACCACAGGGTACGAAAAACTGTTTTTT. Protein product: CASSATTGYEKLFF.

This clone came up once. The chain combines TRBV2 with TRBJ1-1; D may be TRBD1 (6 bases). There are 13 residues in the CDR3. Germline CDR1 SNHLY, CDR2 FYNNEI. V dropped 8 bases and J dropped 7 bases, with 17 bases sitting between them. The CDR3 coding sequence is TGTGCCAGCTGGCCGGGGGGCGGGGTTGAAGCTTTCTTT. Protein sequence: CASWPGGGVEAFF. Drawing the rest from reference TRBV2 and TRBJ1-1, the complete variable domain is EPEVTQTPSHQVTQMGQEVILRCVPISNHLYFYWYRQILGQKVEFLVSFYNNEISEKSEIFDDQFSVERPDGSNFTLKIRSTKLEDSAMYFCASWPGGGVEAFFGQGTRLTVV.

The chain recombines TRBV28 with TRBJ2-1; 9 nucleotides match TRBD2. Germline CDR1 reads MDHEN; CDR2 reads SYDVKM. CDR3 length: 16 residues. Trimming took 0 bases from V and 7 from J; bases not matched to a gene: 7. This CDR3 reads CASSLWGAGGSNEQFF. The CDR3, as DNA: TGTGCCAGCAGTTTATGGGGAGCGGGAGGTTCTAATGAGCAGTTCTTC.

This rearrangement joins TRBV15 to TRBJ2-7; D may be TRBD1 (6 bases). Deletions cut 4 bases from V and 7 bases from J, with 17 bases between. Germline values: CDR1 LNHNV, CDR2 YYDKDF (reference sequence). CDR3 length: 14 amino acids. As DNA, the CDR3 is TGTGCCACCAGCATGAGACAGGTGCTCGGGGAGCAGTACTTC. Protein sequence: CATSMRQVLGEQYF.

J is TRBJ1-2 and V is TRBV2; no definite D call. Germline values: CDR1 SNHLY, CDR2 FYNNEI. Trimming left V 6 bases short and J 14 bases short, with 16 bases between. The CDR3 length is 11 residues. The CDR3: CASSADASGTF. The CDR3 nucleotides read TGTGCCAGCAGCGCCGATGCCTCGGGGACCTTC.